This entry concerns a single T cell receptor beta chain. Through a sample-barcoded 5' primer and a J-beta primer mix, a second PCR was run for roughly 7 to 11 cycles. TCRdb re-called the 5' RACE reads through MiXCR, storing one row per CDR3 protein. There are fewer than 1.5 million distinct CDR3 sequences in the sample; 42% occur only once, and 7.9% lies in the top ten. Caucasian individuals from Russia who were healthy and aged roughly 6 to 100 acted as donors. No fewer than 6 micrograms of total RNA were isolated from every sample. These data are taken from a study of blood T cells in healthy people across ages. Germline-derived CDR1 and CDR2 are SEHNR and FQNEAQ (reference sequence). The V end was cut by 7 bases, the J end by 4 bases, with 13 bases between. The CDR3 is made up of 13 amino acids.

This sequence originates from a woman under 30 in good health. The sequenced sample consisted of blood. This chain uses TRBV7-9 with TRBJ1-1, with a possible D match to TRBD1 (5 bases). The CDR3 bases are TGTGCCAGCAACTGGGACCCCCTCACTGAAGCTTTCTTT. Translated, it gives CASNWDPLTEAFF.